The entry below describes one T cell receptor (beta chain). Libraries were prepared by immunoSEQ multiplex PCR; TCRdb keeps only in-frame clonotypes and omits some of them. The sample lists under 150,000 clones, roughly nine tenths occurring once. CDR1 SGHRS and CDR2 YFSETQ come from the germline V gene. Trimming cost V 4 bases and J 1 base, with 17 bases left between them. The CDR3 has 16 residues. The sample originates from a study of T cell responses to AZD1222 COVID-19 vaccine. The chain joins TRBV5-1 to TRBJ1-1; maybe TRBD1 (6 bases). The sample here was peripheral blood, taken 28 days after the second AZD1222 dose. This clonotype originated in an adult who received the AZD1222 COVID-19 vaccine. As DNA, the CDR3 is TGCGCCAGCAGCCAGGCCGTAGACAGGCCGAACACTGAAGCTTTCTTT. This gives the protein CASSQAVDRPNTEAFF. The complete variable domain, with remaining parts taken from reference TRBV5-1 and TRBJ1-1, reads KAGVTQTPRYLIKTRGQQVTLSCSPISGHRSVSWYQQTPGQGLQFLFEYFSETQRNKGNFPGRFSGRQFSNSRSEMNVSTLELGDSALYLCASSQAVDRPNTEAFFGQGTRLTVV.